The 4 T cell receptor beta chains listed next were all sequenced from one sample in a study of blood T cell repertoires in COVID-19. The method was immunoSEQ multiplex PCR; TCRdb's version includes in-frame clones alone and lacks a portion of them. The sample comprises some 250,000 clones, roughly 87% of which are singletons, and about 0.74% rests with the top ten. Sequencing was performed on peripheral blood. The source is a woman under 40 with acute or convalescent COVID-19.

This clone was observed a single time. Other DNA sequences in this specimen translate into the identical CDR3. The chain combines TRBV20-1 with TRBJ1-5; possibly TRBD1 for D (5 bases). The CDR3 has 13 residues. Germline CDR1 reads DFQATT; CDR2 reads SNEGSKA (reference sequence). Trimming stripped 3 bases from V and 1 base from J, with 7 bases between. The CDR3 nucleotides read TGCAGTGCTAGTCAGGGCAGCAATCAGCCCCAGCATTTT. Protein: CSASQGSNQPQHF.

This chain connects TRBV5-1 to TRBJ2-7; D may be TRBD1 (6 bases). Trimming pared 7 bases from V and 0 bases from J, leaving 11 bases between. Germline V CDR1 and CDR2: SGHRS, YFSETQ. This CDR3 contains 13 residues. The CDR3 DNA sequence: TGCGCCAGCGGACAGCCGAACTCCTACGAGCAGTACTTC. Protein product: CASGQPNSYEQYF.

The chain carries TRBV7-9 and TRBJ1-3; 7 nucleotides align to TRBD1. V was clipped by 7 bases and J by 3 bases; unmatched bases: 9. Germline V lookup: CDR1 SEHNR, CDR2 FQNEAQ (reference sequence). The CDR3 spans 15 residues. CDR3 sequence (DNA): TGTGCCAGCAAGGTCGGAGGGGGCGATGGAAACACCATATATTTT. This codes for CASKVGGGDGNTIYF.

V usage is TRBV4-3 and J usage is TRBJ2-1, with D perhaps TRBD2 (5 bases). The CDR3 spans 14 residues. CDR1 and CDR2 from the germline V gene are LGHNA and YSLEER. The V end lost 4 bases, the J end lost 5 bases, and 12 bases lay between the germline ends. CDR3 coding DNA: TGCGCCAGCAGCCTGGGAGTTCGGAACAATGAGCAGTTCTTC. It specifies CASSLGVRNNEQFF.